The 30 T cell receptor beta chains below come from one sample, sequenced in a study of beta chain features in type 1 diabetes. Every isolated RNA sample was fully reverse transcribed, so sequencing captured expressed TCRB transcripts. TCRdb's copy holds only in-frame clones and misses some; the assay was immunoSEQ multiplex PCR. In the table there are 120,000 to 150,000 clones, about 9.4% of which are singletons. Sequenced input: naive CD4+ T cells from blood. The receptors stem from a man aged 18 to 30 in good health.

This clone occurred a few times. This chain connects TRBV6-1 to TRBJ2-1; D gene ambiguous. The CDR3 is 14 residues long. The V gene's germline CDR1 is MNHNS and CDR2 SASEGT. Trimming cost V 6 bases and J 6 bases, with 15 bases left between them. DNA of the CDR3: TGTGCCAGCAGGGGCATTTCAACCGGCAATGAGCAGTTCTTC. Its protein is CASRGISTGNEQFF.

This clone was counted between two and nine times. The genes are TRBV6-5 and TRBJ1-6, with D perhaps TRBD1 (5 bases). The germline CDR1 and CDR2 sequences are MNHEY and SVGAGI. Trimming took 6 bases from V and 8 from J, leaving 14 bases between them. The CDR3 has 14 residues. The CDR3 reads CASRPRVTDSPLHF. The CDR3 nucleotides read TGTGCCAGCAGACCCAGGGTTACGGATTCACCCCTCCACTTT.

The J gene is TRBJ2-2, the V gene TRBV6-4, with a tentative D call TRBD1 (5 bases). The CDR3 consists of 13 residues. Between the trimmed V and J ends, which lost 3 bases and 5 bases, there was a span of 7 bases. The germline CDR1 and CDR2 sequences are MRHNA and SNTAGT. The CDR3 nucleotides read TGTGCCAGCAGTGAACAGGTGACCGGGGAGCTGTTTTTT. It encodes CASSEQVTGELFF.

This rearrangement joins TRBV5-5 to TRBJ1-2; TRBD1 agrees at 9 bases. This CDR3 has 16 amino acids. CDR1 and CDR2 (germline): SGHKS, YYEKEE (reference sequence). V dropped 1 base and J dropped 7; count of bases not matched to a gene: 11. The CDR3 protein is CASSLPLTGGAGGYTF. The CDR3 region has the DNA TGTGCCAGCAGCTTGCCCCTTACAGGGGGCGCGGGTGGCTACACCTTC.

This clone has more than one count but fewer than ten. The V call is TRBV4-1, the J call TRBJ2-1, with TRBD2 identical over 7 bases. This CDR3 has 15 amino acids. Losses at the gene ends were 0 bases for V and 4 bases for J; bases not matched to a gene: 3. The V gene's germline CDR1 is MGHRA and CDR2 YSYEKL. The CDR3 loop reads CASSQERRGYNEQFF. The CDR3 DNA reads TGCGCCAGCAGCCAAGAGAGGCGGGGGTACAATGAGCAGTTCTTC.

The V call is TRBV5-1, the J call TRBJ2-3; TRBD2 matches 12 bases. The CDR3 totals 15 residues. Per germline, CDR1 SGHRS and CDR2 YFSETQ. With V trimmed by 9 bases and J by 6 bases, 11 bases remained unmatched. The CDR3 region has the DNA TGCGCCACCGCCCCTAGCGGGGGGGCGGTGGATACGCAGTATTTT. This translates into CATAPSGGAVDTQYF.

This clone was found a few times. The chain uses TRBV27 and TRBJ1-5; TRBD1 is a possible D gene (6 bases). CDR1 is MNHEY, CDR2 SMNVEV, per germline (reference sequence). V was pared by 2 bases and J by 2 bases, with 13 bases between. There are 16 residues in the CDR3. The DNA for the CDR3 is TGTGCCAGCAGTTTAAACTACAGGGAAGGCAATCAGCCCCAGCATTTT. Residues: CASSLNYREGNQPQHF.

The V and J genes are TRBV5-4 and TRBJ1-3; D unresolved. CDR3 length: 14 residues. Trimming removed 0 bases from V and 1 base from J, with 5 bases in between. Germline-derived CDR1 and CDR2 are SGHNT and YYREEE (reference sequence). The CDR3 sequence: CASSLDNSGNTIYF. As DNA, the CDR3 is TGTGCCAGCAGCTTGGACAATTCTGGAAACACCATATATTTT.

This clone was seen just once. V is TRBV6-1 and J is TRBJ2-5; 11 nucleotides agree with TRBD2. Germline CDR1 and CDR2: MNHNS and SASEGT. V shed 4 bases, J shed 5 bases, and the junction held 12 bases outside the gene matches. The CDR3 is made up of 17 amino acids. The CDR3, as DNA: TGTGCCAGCAGTGCATATAGCGGGGGGGCTGATCGGGAGACCCAGTACTTC. It yields the protein CASSAYSGGADRETQYF.

Only a few counts were recorded for this clone. This CDR3 reads CASSVYDRRSNYGYTF. CDR3 nucleotide sequence: TGTGCCAGCAGCGTATATGACAGGCGGTCTAACTATGGCTACACCTTC. This chain connects TRBV5-6 to TRBJ1-2, with TRBD1 as a possible D gene (6 bases). V was pared by 4 bases and J by 0 bases, with 16 bases between. The germline gives CDR1 SGHDT, CDR2 YYEEEE. The CDR3 runs 16 residues.

There are a few counts of this clone. This sequence joins TRBV11-2 and TRBJ2-4; no clear D gene. With 1 base removed from V and 7 bases from J, the gap between germline ends came to 8 bases. Germline V gene data show CDR1 as SGHAT and CDR2 as FQNNGV. This CDR3 has 13 amino acids. The CDR3 DNA reads TGTGCCAGCAGCTTAGGCCCCGGGAACATTCAGTACTTC. Its protein product is CASSLGPGNIQYF.

The gene calls are TRBV7-2 and TRBJ2-5, with 9 nucleotides matching TRBD1. The V and J ends lost 3 bases and 4 bases, in that order; junction bases with no gene match: 6. The CDR3 has 15 residues. Germline CDR1 reads SGHTA; CDR2 reads FQGNSA. Here the CDR3 reads CASSFTGGKGETQYF. The CDR3 DNA is TGTGCCAGCAGCTTTACAGGGGGCAAGGGAGAGACCCAGTACTTC.

The rearrangement uses TRBV28 and TRBJ2-5, with D perhaps matching TRBD1 (6 bases). Looked up from germline, CDR1 is MDHEN and CDR2 is SYDVKM. This CDR3 contains 15 residues. Between the trimmed V and J ends, which lost 6 bases and 1 base, there was a span of 15 bases. The chain's CDR3 is CASSRMNRVQETQYF. The CDR3 DNA follows: TGTGCCAGCAGCCGCATGAACAGGGTCCAAGAGACCCAGTACTTC.

This clone was picked up a small number of times. This sequence joins TRBV12-5 and TRBJ2-2; the match to TRBD1 covers 11 bases. Germline lookup yields CDR1 LGHNT and CDR2 FRNRAP. There are 17 residues in the CDR3. Losses at the gene ends were 4 bases for V and 6 bases for J; bases not matched to a gene: 10. The CDR3 region has the DNA TGTGCTAGTGGTTCCCGGACAGGGGGCCTTGGGGCCGGGGAGCTGTTTTTT. Translated, it gives CASGSRTGGLGAGELFF.

This clone was seen more than once but under ten times. V usage is TRBV7-2 and J usage is TRBJ2-5, with 7 bases identical to TRBD1. CDR3 length: 16 amino acids. Germline V gives CDR1 SGHTA, CDR2 FQGNSA. Trimming at V came to 5 bases and at J to 1 base, leaving 10 bases not matched to a gene. CDR3 coding DNA: TGTGCCAGCAGCCCCTTTGGGCCAGGGGGCCAAGAGACCCAGTACTTC. This encodes CASSPFGPGGQETQYF.

This clone was recorded a few times. The chain recombines TRBV6-5 with TRBJ2-3; 7 bases agree with TRBD1. Germline V CDR1 and CDR2: MNHEY, SVGAGI. CDR3 length: 11 amino acids. The junction had 4 bases not matched to a gene; V was cut back by 6 bases and J by 10 bases. The CDR3 DNA sequence: TGTGCCAGCAGGGGGGACAGAGCGCAGTATTTT. Residues: CASRGDRAQYF.

The chain joins TRBV10-3 to TRBJ2-7; perhaps TRBD1 as D (6 bases). Germline V gives CDR1 ENHRY, CDR2 SYGVKD. This CDR3 is 13 amino acids long. V lost 6 bases, J lost 4 bases, and 13 bases lay in between. This CDR3 reads CAIRQGGSYEQYF. DNA for the CDR3: TGTGCCATCAGACAGGGTGGAAGTTACGAGCAGTACTTC.

The chain uses TRBV29-1 and TRBJ2-5; 8 bases are a match to TRBD2. The CDR3 runs 12 residues. Germline lookup yields CDR1 SQVTM and CDR2 ANQGSEA. The junction had 5 bases not matched to a gene; V was cut back by 7 bases and J by 4 bases. The CDR3 spells CSAGGGAETQYF. Here the CDR3 DNA reads TGCAGCGCGGGAGGGGGGGCAGAGACCCAGTACTTC.

This chain links TRBV2 with TRBJ2-5; D gene ambiguous. The germline CDR1 and CDR2 sequences are SNHLY and FYNNEI. The CDR3 totals 14 residues. V gave up 1 base and J gave up 4 bases, with 10 bases separating them. The CDR3 region is CASSEGANSETQYF. DNA of the CDR3: TGTGCCAGCAGTGAAGGGGCCAATTCAGAGACCCAGTACTTC.

The table lists this clone with a few counts. The CDR3 region has the DNA TGCGCCAGCAGCTCAGGGCGGGGGACCTCCACAGATACGCAGTATTTT. Translating gives CASSSGRGTSTDTQYF. V gene TRBV5-1 combines with J gene TRBJ2-3; 7 bases line up with TRBD2. The J segment lost 2 bases and the V segment lost 3 bases, leaving 9 bases of the junction unmatched. This CDR3 has 16 amino acids. CDR1 is SGHRS, CDR2 YFSETQ, per germline.

This clone was counted between two and nine times. The chain uses TRBV7-9 and TRBJ2-7, with D perhaps given as TRBD1 or TRBD2 (6 bases each). The CDR3 consists of 15 residues. The V gene's germline CDR1 is SEHNR and CDR2 FQNEAQ (reference sequence). V was pared by 5 bases and J by 1 base, with 15 bases between. CDR3 in DNA: TGTGCCAGCAGCCTAGGGGGGACATTGTCCTACGAGCAGTACTTC. As protein: CASSLGGTLSYEQYF.

This clone was picked up many times. The chain couples TRBV7-2 to TRBJ2-1, with TRBD1 matching over 7 bases. The V gene's germline CDR1 is SGHTA and CDR2 FQGNSA. This CDR3 is built from 14 residues. The V segment lost 5 bases and the J segment 8 bases; nucleotides outside the gene matches: 9. This CDR3 is CASSPPDRVDEQFF. The CDR3 region has the DNA TGTGCCAGCAGCCCACCTGACAGGGTCGATGAGCAGTTCTTC.

This sequence joins TRBV21-1 and TRBJ2-1; no check of the table's D call, TRBD1, against the DNA was made. TRBV21-1 is annotated as a pseudogene. This CDR3 contains 12 residues. CDR3 DNA: TGTGCCAGCAGCAGACAGGGTTATGAGCAGTTCTTC. Encoded protein: CASSRQGYEQFF.

The chain joins TRBV5-6 to TRBJ1-1; D is perhaps TRBD1 (5 bases). V lost 1 base and J 4 bases, leaving 14 bases between the germline ends. This CDR3 spans 15 amino acids. Germline V gene data show CDR1 as SGHDT and CDR2 as YYEEEE. CDR3 DNA: TGTGCCAGCAGCTTGTATGGATCTCAGGGCACTGAAGCTTTCTTT. Protein sequence: CASSLYGSQGTEAFF.

In this sample, this clone turned up a few times. The CDR3 DNA follows: TGTGCCAGCTCACCACCGGGAAGTCTAGCGGAGAACATTCAGTACTTC. Translated: CASSPPGSLAENIQYF. The gene calls are TRBV18 and TRBJ2-4; 7 nucleotides align to TRBD2. This CDR3 contains 16 residues. With V trimmed by 0 bases and J by 7 bases, 9 bases remained unmatched. Germline V gene lookup returns CDR1 KGHSH and CDR2 LQKENI.

This clone has just a few counts. J is TRBJ2-7 and V is TRBV11-2; TRBD2 might be the D (6 bases). CDR3 length equals 13 residues. Germline V gene sequence: CDR1 SGHAT, CDR2 FQNNGV. The V gene lost 5 bases and the J gene lost 6 bases, with 14 bases spanning the gap. The CDR3 is CASSGGWGSEQYF. The CDR3 nucleotides are TGTGCCAGCAGCGGGGGGTGGGGTTCCGAGCAGTACTTC.

The chain's CDR3 is CASSNSGNSGNTIYF. For the CDR3, the DNA is TGTGCCAGCAGCAACTCCGGGAACTCTGGAAACACCATATATTTT. This chain connects TRBV7-9 to TRBJ1-3; D unclear. Germline CDR1 is SEHNR and CDR2 is FQNEAQ (reference sequence). V was clipped by 5 bases and J by 0 bases, with 11 bases between them. The CDR3 loop spans 15 amino acids.

This chain uses TRBV6-5 with TRBJ1-1, with D tentatively TRBD1 (5 bases). The V end lost 0 bases, the J end lost 4 bases, and 9 bases lay between the germline ends. The CDR3 is 14 residues long. The V gene's germline CDR1 is MNHEY and CDR2 SVGAGI. DNA for the CDR3: TGTGCCAGCAGTTACTCGTTAAGGGGCACTGAAGCTTTCTTT. It translates to CASSYSLRGTEAFF.

The gene calls are TRBV7-8 and TRBJ2-7; D is uncertain. Germline lookup yields CDR1 SGHVS and CDR2 FQNEAQ. This CDR3 is built from 13 residues. With 3 bases removed from V and 1 base from J, the gap between germline ends came to 7 bases. The CDR3 nucleotides are TGTGCCAGCAGCTTTTCCGGGTCCTACGAGCAGTACTTC. Translating it yields CASSFSGSYEQYF.

This clone was detected a few times. This chain links TRBV5-5 with TRBJ2-5, with 9 bases aligning to TRBD2. CDR1 is SGHKS and CDR2 is YYEKEE in the germline V gene (reference sequence). Unmatched junction bases numbered 20, after V lost 4 bases and J lost 7 bases. The CDR3 runs 18 residues. The CDR3 loop reads CASSPGPASGAPPGTQYF. The CDR3 DNA is TGTGCCAGCAGCCCGGGTCCCGCTAGCGGGGCACCCCCAGGGACCCAGTACTTC. Full variable domain (rest looked up from reference TRBV5-5 and TRBJ2-5): DAGVTQSPTHLIKTRGQQVTLRCSPISGHKSVSWYQQVLGQGPQFIFQYYEKEERGRGNFPDRFSARQFPNYSSELNVNALLLGDSALYLCASSPGPASGAPPGTQYFGPGTRLLVL.